These T cell receptor beta chains were read from a single sample in a study of cytomegalovirus exposure and HLA in healthy donors. Measured with immunoSEQ multiplex PCR; TCRdb has only the in-frame clones, and not every one. Among about 120,000 clones listed, under 80% were seen once. Sequencing was carried out using PBMCs. The receptors here all came from a man aged 55 to 70 in good health and CMV-seropositive. CDR3s include the opening cysteine and the closing phenylalanine or tryptophan. The D gene is left open where the match is weak. The listing skips clone size in some rows; elsewhere it reads once, few, many or a size class.

J | size | D | V | CDR3 | DNA
TRBJ2-3 | few | TRBD1 | TRBV5-6 | CASSRNLAGTGTDTQYF | TGTGCCAGCAGCAGGAATCTAGCCGGGACAGGGACAGATACGCAGTATTTT
TRBJ2-7 | NA | TRBD1 | TRBV27 | CASSLGRGYEQYF | TGTGCCAGCAGCCTGGGCAGGGGGTACGAGCAGTACTTC
TRBJ2-4 | NA | NA | TRBV2 | CASMYRVASAKNIQYF | TGTGCCAGTATGTACAGGGTCGCTTCAGCCAAAAACATTCAGTACTTC
TRBJ2-7 | NA | NA | TRBV5-6 | CASSLELTEAYF | TGTGCCAGCAGCCTAGAGCTGACCGAGGCGTACTTC
TRBJ1-5 | NA | NA | TRBV11-2 | CASSDWPRGRSNQPQHF | TGTGCCAGCAGCGACTGGCCACGTGGCCGTAGCAATCAGCCCCAGCATTTT
TRBJ1-1 | NA | NA | TRBV19 | CASSPATGTEAFF | TGTGCCAGTAGTCCCGCAACCGGGACAGAAGCTTTCTTT
TRBJ2-3 | NA | TRBD1 | TRBV6-1 | CASSVEGQDTDTQYF | TGTGCCAGCAGTGTAGAGGGACAGGACACAGATACGCAGTATTTT
TRBJ1-2 | NA | NA | TRBV5-4 | CASSPQGASPPYTF | TGTGCCAGCAGCCCCCAAGGGGCATCTCCCCCGTACACCTTC
TRBJ2-1 | NA | TRBD2 | TRBV6-4 | CASSDGAGGPYNEQFF | TGTGCCAGCAGCGATGGAGCGGGGGGTCCCTACAATGAGCAGTTCTTC
TRBJ2-7 | NA | TRBD2 | TRBV6-6 | CASSLTSGRKSYEQYF | TGTGCCAGCAGTTTAACTAGCGGGAGGAAGTCCTACGAGCAGTACTTC
TRBJ1-2 | NA | NA | TRBV10-1 | CASSESSYGYTF | TGCGCCAGCAGTGAGTCCAGCTATGGCTACACCTTC
TRBJ2-5 | few | NA | TRBV11-2 | CASSLTIETQYF | TGTGCCAGCAGCTTGACAATAGAGACCCAGTACTTC
TRBJ2-5 | NA | TRBD1 | TRBV5-1 | CASSLVGRTGAGGQETQYF | TGCGCCAGCAGCTTGGTAGGTCGGACAGGGGCTGGGGGACAAGAGACCCAGTACTTC
TRBJ2-6 | NA | NA | TRBV7-2 | CASSLSGGAGANVLTF | TGTGCCAGCAGCTTAAGTGGGGGCGCTGGGGCCAACGTCCTGACTTTC